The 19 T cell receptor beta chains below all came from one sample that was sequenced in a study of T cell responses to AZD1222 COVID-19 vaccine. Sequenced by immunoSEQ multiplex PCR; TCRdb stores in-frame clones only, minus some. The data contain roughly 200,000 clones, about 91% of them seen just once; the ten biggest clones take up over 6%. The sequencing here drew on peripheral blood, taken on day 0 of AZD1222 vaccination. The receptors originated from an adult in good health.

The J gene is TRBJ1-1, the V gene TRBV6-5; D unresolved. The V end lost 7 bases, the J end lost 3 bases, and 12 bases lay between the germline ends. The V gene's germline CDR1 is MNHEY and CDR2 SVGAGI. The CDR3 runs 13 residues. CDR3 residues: CASKGRPYTEAFF. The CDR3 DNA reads TGTGCCAGCAAGGGAAGGCCTTACACTGAAGCTTTCTTT.

For the CDR3, the DNA is TGTGCCAGCAGCTTAGCCGTCTTTACTGAAGCTTTCTTT. It translates to CASSLAVFTEAFF. V usage is TRBV7-6 and J usage is TRBJ1-1; D gene uncertain. Per the germline V gene, CDR1 is SGHVS and CDR2 is FNYEAQ. Between the trimmed V and J ends, which lost 0 bases and 5 bases, there was a span of 7 bases. CDR3 length: 13 residues.

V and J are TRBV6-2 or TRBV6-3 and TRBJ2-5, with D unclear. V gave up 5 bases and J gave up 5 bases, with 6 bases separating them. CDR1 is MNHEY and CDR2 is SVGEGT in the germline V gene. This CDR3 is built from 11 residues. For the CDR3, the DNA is TGTGCCAGCAGTCCCTCTGAGACCCAGTACTTC. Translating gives CASSPSETQYF.

CDR3 DNA: TGTGCCAGCAGTTTAGGAGGGGAGCAGTTCTTC. This codes for CASSLGGEQFF. The chain carries TRBV28 and TRBJ2-1, with a weak D call TRBD2 (6 bases). The CDR3 consists of 11 residues. Trimming pared 2 bases from V and 10 bases from J, leaving 6 bases between. CDR1 and CDR2 (germline): MDHEN, SYDVKM.

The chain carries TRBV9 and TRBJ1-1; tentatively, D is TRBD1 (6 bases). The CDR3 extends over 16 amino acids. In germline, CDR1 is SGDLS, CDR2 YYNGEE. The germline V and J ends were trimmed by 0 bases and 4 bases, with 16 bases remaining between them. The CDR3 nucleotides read TGTGCCAGCAGCGTAGTTTCCTCAGGGGCGGCCACTGAAGCTTTCTTT. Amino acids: CASSVVSSGAATEAFF.

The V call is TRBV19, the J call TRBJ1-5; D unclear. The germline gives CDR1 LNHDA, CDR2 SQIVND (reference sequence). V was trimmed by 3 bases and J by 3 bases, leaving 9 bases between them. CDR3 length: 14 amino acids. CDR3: CASSINSDNQPQHF. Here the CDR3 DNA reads TGTGCCAGTAGTATTAACAGTGACAATCAGCCCCAGCATTTT.

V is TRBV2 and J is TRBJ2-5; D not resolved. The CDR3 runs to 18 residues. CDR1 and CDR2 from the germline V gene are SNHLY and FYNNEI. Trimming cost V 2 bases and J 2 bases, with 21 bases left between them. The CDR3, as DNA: TGTGCCAGCAGTGAACGAGAAGTGGTGACGTTAGGGCAAGAGACCCAGTACTTC. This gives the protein CASSEREVVTLGQETQYF.

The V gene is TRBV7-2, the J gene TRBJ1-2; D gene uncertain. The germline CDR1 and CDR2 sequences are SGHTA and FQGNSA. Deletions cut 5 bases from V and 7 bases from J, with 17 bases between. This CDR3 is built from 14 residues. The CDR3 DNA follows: TGTGCCAGCAGCCAAGCGGCCGTTCCCTCTGGCTACACCTTC. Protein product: CASSQAAVPSGYTF.

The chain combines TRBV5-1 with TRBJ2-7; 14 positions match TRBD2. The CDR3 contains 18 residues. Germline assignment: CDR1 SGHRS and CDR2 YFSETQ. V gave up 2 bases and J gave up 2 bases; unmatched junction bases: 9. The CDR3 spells CASSLEPGTSGGTYEQYF. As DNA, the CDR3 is TGCGCCAGCAGCTTAGAACCCGGGACTAGCGGGGGAACCTACGAGCAGTACTTC.

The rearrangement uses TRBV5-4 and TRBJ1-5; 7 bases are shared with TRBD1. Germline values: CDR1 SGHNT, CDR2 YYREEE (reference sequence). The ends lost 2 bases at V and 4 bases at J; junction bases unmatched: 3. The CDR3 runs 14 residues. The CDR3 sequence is CASSLGGINQPQHF. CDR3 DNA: TGTGCCAGCAGCTTAGGGGGCATTAATCAGCCCCAGCATTTT.

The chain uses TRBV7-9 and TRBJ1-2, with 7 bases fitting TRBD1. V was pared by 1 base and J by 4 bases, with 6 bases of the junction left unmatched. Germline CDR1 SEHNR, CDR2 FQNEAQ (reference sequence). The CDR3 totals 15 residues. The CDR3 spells CASSLEQGIAYGYTF. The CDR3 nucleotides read TGTGCCAGCAGCTTAGAACAGGGGATTGCCTATGGCTACACCTTC.

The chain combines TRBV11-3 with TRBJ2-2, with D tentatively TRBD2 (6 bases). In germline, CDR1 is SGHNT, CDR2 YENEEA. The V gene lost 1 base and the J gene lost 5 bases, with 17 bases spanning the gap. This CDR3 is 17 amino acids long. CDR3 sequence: CASSLALSGTATGELFF. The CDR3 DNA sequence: TGTGCCAGCAGCTTAGCCCTTTCCGGGACTGCTACCGGGGAGCTGTTTTTT.

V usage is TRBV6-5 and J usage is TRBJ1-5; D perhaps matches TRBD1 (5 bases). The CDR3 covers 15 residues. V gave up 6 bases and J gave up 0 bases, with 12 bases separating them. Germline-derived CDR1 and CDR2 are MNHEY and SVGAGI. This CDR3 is CASSSGGVSNQPQHF. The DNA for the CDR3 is TGTGCCAGCAGCTCCGGGGGGGTTAGCAATCAGCCCCAGCATTTT.

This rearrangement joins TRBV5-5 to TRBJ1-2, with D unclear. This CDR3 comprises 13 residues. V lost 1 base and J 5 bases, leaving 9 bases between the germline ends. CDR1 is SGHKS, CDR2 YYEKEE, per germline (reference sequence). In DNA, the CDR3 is TGTGCCAGCAGCTTGAGCCAGACTTATGGCTACACCTTC. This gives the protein CASSLSQTYGYTF.

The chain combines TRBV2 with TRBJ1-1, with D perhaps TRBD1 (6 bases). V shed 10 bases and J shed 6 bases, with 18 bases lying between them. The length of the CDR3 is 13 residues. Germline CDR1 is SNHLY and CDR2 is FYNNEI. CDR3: CATSTGTGAEAFF. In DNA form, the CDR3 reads TGTGCCACTAGTACAGGGACGGGGGCTGAAGCTTTCTTT.

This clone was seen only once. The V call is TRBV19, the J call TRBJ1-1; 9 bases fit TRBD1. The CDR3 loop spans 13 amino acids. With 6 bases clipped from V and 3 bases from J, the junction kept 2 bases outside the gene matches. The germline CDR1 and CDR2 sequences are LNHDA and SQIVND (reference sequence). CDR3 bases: TGTGCCAGTAGCGGACAGGGGCACACTGAAGCTTTCTTT. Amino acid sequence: CASSGQGHTEAFF. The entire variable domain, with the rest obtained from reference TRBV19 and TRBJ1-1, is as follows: DGGITQSPKYLFRKEGQNVTLSCEQNLNHDAMYWYRQDPGQGLRLIYYSQIVNDFQKGDIAEGYSVSREKKESFPLTVTSAQKNPTAFYLCASSGQGHTEAFFGQGTRLTVV.

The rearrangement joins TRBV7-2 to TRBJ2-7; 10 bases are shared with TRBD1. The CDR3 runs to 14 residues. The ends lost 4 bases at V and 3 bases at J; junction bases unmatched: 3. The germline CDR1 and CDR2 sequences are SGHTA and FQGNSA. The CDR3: CASSSRDRGYEQYF. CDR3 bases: TGTGCCAGCAGCTCACGGGACAGGGGCTACGAGCAGTACTTC.

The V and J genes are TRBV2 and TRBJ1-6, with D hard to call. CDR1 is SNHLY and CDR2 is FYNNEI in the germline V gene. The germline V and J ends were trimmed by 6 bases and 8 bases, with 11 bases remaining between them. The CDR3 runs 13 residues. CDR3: CASSDAWDSPLHF. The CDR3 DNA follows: TGTGCCAGCAGCGACGCCTGGGATTCACCCCTCCACTTT.

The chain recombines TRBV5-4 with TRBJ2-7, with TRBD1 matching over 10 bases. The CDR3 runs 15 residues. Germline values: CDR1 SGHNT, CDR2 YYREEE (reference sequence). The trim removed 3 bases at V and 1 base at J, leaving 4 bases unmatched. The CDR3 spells CASSSPGQGSYEQYF. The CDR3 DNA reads TGTGCCAGCAGCTCCCCGGGACAGGGGTCCTACGAGCAGTACTTC.